Each of the 30 T cell receptor beta chains below was sequenced from the same sample in a study of radiation and T cells in renal cell carcinoma. Time point reported: blood 2 weeks post-SBRT. The treatment was: 15 Gy SBRT to primary tumor, nephrectomy 4 weeks later. Clones were read by immunoSEQ multiplex PCR, and TCRdb kept only the in-frame ones, dropping some. The sample includes 40,000 to 60,000 clones, about 80% of them seen just once. Source: blood, taken from a patient whose treatment included radiotherapy and nephrectomy. The receptors were gathered from a woman in her 70s with renal cell carcinoma.

This CDR3 reads CASTPQGLAGDTQYF. CDR3 in DNA: TGTGCCAGCACCCCCCAGGGACTAGCGGGAGATACGCAGTATTTT. This chain uses TRBV6-1 with TRBJ2-3, with 12 bases that match TRBD2. The junction had 7 bases not matched to a gene; V was cut back by 7 bases and J by 5 bases. CDR1 and CDR2 (germline): MNHNS, SASEGT. The CDR3 sequence is 15 residues long.

The chain joins TRBV9 to TRBJ2-5; perhaps TRBD2 as D (5 bases). V was trimmed by 0 bases and J by 5 bases, leaving 11 bases between them. The germline CDR1 and CDR2 sequences are SGDLS and YYNGEE. This CDR3 is built from 14 residues. CDR3 loop: CASSVEVGGETQYF. The CDR3 region has the DNA TGTGCCAGCAGCGTAGAAGTGGGCGGGGAGACCCAGTACTTC. Together with reference TRBV9 and TRBJ2-5, the CDR3 gives the full variable domain: DSGVTQTPKHLITATGQRVTLRCSPRSGDLSVYWYQQSLDQGLQFLIQYYNGEERAKGNILERFSAQQFPDLHSELNLSSLELGDSALYFCASSVEVGGETQYFGPGTRLLVL.

The J gene is TRBJ1-5, the V gene TRBV7-9; 10 nucleotides line up with TRBD1. This CDR3 comprises 16 residues. Germline V gives CDR1 SEHNR, CDR2 FQNEAQ (reference sequence). Trimming took 5 bases from V and 7 from J; bases not matched to a gene: 11. The CDR3 nucleotides are TGTGCCAGCAGCAGATCGGGACAGGGGCAGAGACAGCCCCAGCATTTT. Protein: CASSRSGQGQRQPQHF.

The genes are TRBV11-2 and TRBJ2-3, with D hard to call. CDR1 is SGHAT and CDR2 is FQNNGV in the germline V gene. Trimming stripped 3 bases from V and 6 bases from J, with 7 bases between. CDR3 length: 12 residues. Here the CDR3 reads CASSFGSDTQYF. In DNA form, the CDR3 reads TGTGCCAGCAGCTTTGGTAGCGATACGCAGTATTTT.

In this sample, this clone turned up once. The rearrangement uses TRBV6-1 and TRBJ2-1, with 7 positions matching TRBD2. The CDR3 consists of 13 residues. Trimming cost V 8 bases and J 6 bases; bases outside gene matches: 7. The germline CDR1 and CDR2 sequences are MNHNS and SASEGT. The CDR3, as DNA: TGTGCCAGCTTCCGGGACTACATCAATGAGCAGTTCTTC. Its translation: CASFRDYINEQFF.

This clone was counted a single time. An end of the junction differs from the germline gene, which may be a read error. The gene calls are TRBV5-1 and TRBJ2-7; 8 nucleotides line up with TRBD2. The CDR3 runs 13 residues. Germline-derived CDR1 and CDR2 are SGHRS and YFSETQ. The CDR3 region is CASSFETPGTRQF. CDR3 DNA sequence: TGCGCCAGCAGCTTCGAGACCCCCGGGACTAGGCAGTTC.

The rearrangement uses TRBV11-3 and TRBJ2-5; TRBD2 matches at 8 bases. This CDR3 comprises 15 residues. The V and J ends lost 4 bases and 3 bases, in that order; junction bases with no gene match: 7. Germline CDR1 and CDR2: SGHNT and YENEEA. The DNA for the CDR3 is TGTGCCAGCAGCTCCGGGAATAGCGGGAAAGAGACCCAGTACTTC. The encoded protein is CASSSGNSGKETQYF. Filled out from reference TRBV11-3 and TRBJ2-5, the complete variable domain reads EAGVVQSPRYKIIEKKQPVAFWCNPISGHNTLYWYLQNLGQGPELLIRYENEEAVDDSQLPKDRFSAERLKGVDSTLKIQPAELGDSAVYLCASSSGNSGKETQYFGPGTRLLVL.

The rearrangement links TRBV2 to TRBJ1-6, with TRBD1 matching over 9 bases. Per the germline V gene, CDR1 is SNHLY and CDR2 is FYNNEI. The ends lost 1 base at V and 4 bases at J; junction bases unmatched: 17. The CDR3 is 21 amino acids. In DNA form, the CDR3 reads TGTGCCAGCAGTGAAGGTACCCCGGGACAGGGCGGAAAAATATATAATTCACCCCTCCACTTT. The encoded protein is CASSEGTPGQGGKIYNSPLHF. The full variable domain, in which reference TRBV2 and TRBJ1-6 provide the parts outside the CDR3, is EPEVTQTPSHQVTQMGQEVILRCVPISNHLYFYWYRQILGQKVEFLVSFYNNEISEKSEIFDDQFSVERPDGSNFTLKIRSTKLEDSAMYFCASSEGTPGQGGKIYNSPLHFGNGTRLTVT.

This clone was seen only once. V gene TRBV5-6 combines with J gene TRBJ2-3; D gene unclear. The CDR3 has 15 amino acids. The germline V gene has CDR1 SGHDT and CDR2 YYEEEE. V dropped 0 bases and J dropped 5 bases, with 13 bases sitting between them. The CDR3 loop is CASSLAVDGLDTQYF. CDR3 DNA: TGTGCCAGCAGCTTGGCCGTGGACGGATTAGATACGCAGTATTTT. The variable domain in full, completed from reference TRBV5-6 and TRBJ2-3, reads DAGVTQSPTHLIKTRGQQVTLRCSPKSGHDTVSWYQQALGQGPQFIFQYYEEEERQRGNFPDRFSGHQFPNYSSELNVNALLLGDSALYLCASSLAVDGLDTQYFGPGTRLTVL.

The genes are TRBV5-8 and TRBJ1-2; D is uncertain. This CDR3 has 11 amino acids. Trimming took off 2 bases at V and 8 bases at J, with 7 bases between the two ends. Germline CDR1 and CDR2: SGHTS and YDEGEE. The CDR3 DNA reads as TGTGCCAGCAGCTTAGTCGGAGGCTACACCTTC. Protein: CASSLVGGYTF. The whole variable domain, remainder taken from reference TRBV5-8 and TRBJ1-2, is EAGVTQSPTHLIKTRGQQATLRCSPISGHTSVYWYQQALGLGLQFLLWYDEGEERNRGNFPPRFSGRQFPNYSSELNVNALELEDSALYLCASSLVGGYTFGSGTRLTVV.

The CDR3 is CAAAYNRGYEQYF. For the CDR3, the DNA is TGTGCCGCAGCCTACAATCGGGGCTACGAGCAGTACTTC. J is TRBJ2-7 and V is TRBV2; possibly TRBD2 for D (5 bases). The CDR3 extends over 13 amino acids. Germline CDR1 reads SNHLY; CDR2 reads FYNNEI. V lost 11 bases, J lost 3 bases, and 17 bases lay in between.

This chain joins TRBV7-8 and TRBJ2-1; D uncertain. The CDR3 runs 15 residues. Germline CDR1 reads SGHVS; CDR2 reads FQNEAQ. Trimming pared 4 bases from V and 6 bases from J, leaving 16 bases between. The chain's CDR3 is CASSSASNPGNEQFF. The CDR3 nucleotides read TGTGCCAGCAGCTCAGCGAGTAATCCGGGCAATGAGCAGTTCTTC.

The chain has TRBV6-6 and TRBJ2-2; TRBD2 aligns across 11 bases. This CDR3 has 16 amino acids. Germline CDR1 and CDR2: MNHNY and SVGAGI (reference sequence). Germline trimming cut 4 bases from V and 3 bases from J; bases unmatched to any gene: 4. Here the CDR3 reads CASSSSGGQDTGELFF. The CDR3 region has the DNA TGTGCCAGCAGTTCTAGCGGGGGGCAAGACACCGGGGAGCTGTTTTTT.

This sequence joins TRBV6-1 and TRBJ2-7; 7 bases map to TRBD1. With 10 bases clipped from V and 0 bases from J, the junction kept 9 bases outside the gene matches. The CDR3 has 14 residues. The V gene's germline CDR1 is MNHNS and CDR2 SASEGT. CDR3 coding DNA: TGTGCCATCAAAGGGACAGCTAACTCCTACGAGCAGTACTTC. Protein sequence: CAIKGTANSYEQYF.

This clone has more than one count but fewer than ten. The gene calls are TRBV4-2 and TRBJ2-1; perhaps D is TRBD1 or TRBD2 (5 bases each). The CDR3 sequence is 15 residues long. Germline V CDR1 and CDR2: LGHNA, YNFKEQ. Trimming took 0 bases from V and 6 from J, leaving 12 bases between them. This CDR3 reads CASSQEGTDRNEQFF. The CDR3 coding sequence is TGTGCCAGCAGCCAAGAGGGGACGGATCGCAATGAGCAGTTCTTC.

The chain combines TRBV5-6 with TRBJ2-3; D is unresolved. Between the trimmed V and J ends, which lost 2 bases and 4 bases, there was a span of 2 bases. The CDR3 covers 11 residues. In germline, CDR1 is SGHDT, CDR2 YYEEEE. The CDR3 sequence: CASSFADTQYF. The CDR3 DNA reads as TGTGCCAGCAGCTTTGCAGATACGCAGTATTTT.

J is TRBJ2-5 and V is TRBV7-7, with 9 bases lining up with TRBD1. From germline, CDR1 is SSHAT and CDR2 FNYEAQ (reference sequence). The V gene end was trimmed by 4 bases and the J gene end by 7 bases; junction bases not matched to a gene: 7. The CDR3 is made up of 14 amino acids. The CDR3 reads CASSSGTGLWTQYF. CDR3 coding DNA: TGTGCCAGCAGCTCAGGGACAGGGCTTTGGACCCAGTACTTC.

V gene TRBV7-9 combines with J gene TRBJ2-3; 7 bases line up with TRBD1. CDR3 size: 15 residues. The V and J ends lost 5 bases and 4 bases, in that order; junction bases with no gene match: 9. Per the germline V gene, CDR1 is SEHNR and CDR2 is FQNEAQ (reference sequence). The CDR3 here is CASSRTGQGADTQYF. The CDR3, as DNA: TGTGCCAGCAGCCGAACAGGGCAGGGGGCAGATACGCAGTATTTT.

The table lists this clone with a count of one. The chain couples TRBV18 to TRBJ2-1; 7 bases line up with TRBD2. The germline V gene has CDR1 KGHSH and CDR2 LQKENI. This CDR3 spans 15 amino acids. V trimming: 3 bases; J trimming: 4 bases; junction bases outside the gene matches: 6. CDR3 protein: CASSPTRGEYNEQFF. CDR3 nucleotides: TGTGCCAGCTCACCTACTCGGGGGGAATACAATGAGCAGTTCTTC.

The genes are TRBV7-8 and TRBJ2-3; 9 bases line up with TRBD1. The CDR3 loop spans 15 amino acids. Germline loops: CDR1 SGHVS, CDR2 FQNEAQ. V was pared by 6 bases and J by 6 bases, with 10 bases of the junction left unmatched. The CDR3 DNA reads TGTGCCAGCAGAGCCGGGACAGGGTTGTCCGATACGCAGTATTTT. This codes for CASRAGTGLSDTQYF. Full variable domain (remainder filled in from reference TRBV7-8 and TRBJ2-3): GAGVSQSPRYKVAKRGQDVALRCDPISGHVSLFWYQQALGQGPEFLTYFQNEAQLDKSGLPSDRFFAERPEGSVSTLKIQRTQQEDSAVYLCASRAGTGLSDTQYFGPGTRLTVL.

The rearrangement links TRBV29-1 to TRBJ2-3, with 7 bases that match TRBD2. Germline V gene data show CDR1 as SQVTM and CDR2 as ANQGSEA. The CDR3 length is 14 residues. V dropped 7 bases and J dropped 2; count of bases not matched to a gene: 9. CDR3 amino acids: CSADGGGNTDTQYF. The CDR3 DNA follows: TGCAGCGCTGATGGCGGGGGAAACACAGATACGCAGTATTTT.

This chain uses TRBV5-1 with TRBJ1-2; 11 bases match TRBD1. J gave up 4 bases and V 3 bases, and 2 bases lay outside the gene matches. Germline V gene sequence: CDR1 SGHRS, CDR2 YFSETQ. The CDR3 spans 14 residues. The CDR3 nucleotides read TGCGCCAGCAGCTCTGGGACAGGGGGCTATGGCTACACCTTC. Residues: CASSSGTGGYGYTF.

This clone has a single count. V usage is TRBV7-2 and J usage is TRBJ1-3, with 10 bases that match TRBD1. There are 16 residues in the CDR3. Per the germline V gene, CDR1 is SGHTA and CDR2 is FQGNSA. V shed 5 bases and J 4 bases; nucleotides not matched to a gene: 8. CDR3 in amino acids: CASSVRQGAAGNTIYF. CDR3 coding DNA: TGTGCCAGCAGCGTCAGACAGGGGGCGGCGGGAAACACCATATATTTT.

This chain connects TRBV21-1 to TRBJ2-7; whether TRBD1, the table's D call, matches the DNA was not checked. TRBV21-1 is designated a pseudogene. This CDR3 comprises 18 residues. The CDR3 here is CASSKPLGNRDIRYEQYF. The CDR3 region has the DNA TGTGCCAGCAGCAAACCTCTAGGCAACAGGGACATTCGGTACGAGCAGTACTTC.

This chain connects TRBV19 to TRBJ2-2, with 13 bases that match TRBD2. V trimming: 7 bases; J trimming: 1 base; junction bases outside the gene matches: 12. The CDR3 contains 19 residues. The V gene's germline CDR1 is LNHDA and CDR2 SQIVND (reference sequence). The chain's CDR3 is CASTKERLAGGRNTGELFF. CDR3 bases: TGTGCCAGTACCAAGGAGAGACTAGCGGGGGGAAGGAACACCGGGGAGCTGTTTTTT.

V gene TRBV4-3 combines with J gene TRBJ2-5; D gene uncertain. CDR1 is LGHNA and CDR2 is YSLEER in the germline V gene. V was cut by 1 base and J by 2 bases, with 5 bases left in between. The CDR3 length is 13 residues. CDR3 in DNA: TGCGCCAGCAGCCAAGTCCGGCAAGAGACCCAGTACTTC. This translates into CASSQVRQETQYF.

The rearrangement links TRBV4-3 to TRBJ2-7; D is unresolved. Looked up from germline, CDR1 is LGHNA and CDR2 is YSLEER. This CDR3 has 11 residues. The V end lost 1 base, the J end lost 6 bases, and 4 bases lay between the germline ends. The CDR3 nucleotides read TGCGCCAGCAGCCAAGGTTCCGAGCAGTACTTC. Translation gives CASSQGSEQYF.

This clone was seen more than once but under ten times. This chain joins TRBV6-5 and TRBJ2-7; TRBD1 might be the D (5 bases). Germline lookup yields CDR1 MNHEY and CDR2 SVGAGI. The ends were cut back, 2 bases at V and 0 bases at J, with 8 bases in the middle. CDR3 length: 14 amino acids. The CDR3 nucleotides read TGTGCCAGCAGTTACGGGGCAGACTCCTACGAGCAGTACTTC. Amino acid sequence: CASSYGADSYEQYF.

This sequence joins TRBV5-4 and TRBJ2-5; D is perhaps TRBD2 (5 bases). The CDR3 has 13 residues. From germline, CDR1 is SGHNT and CDR2 YYREEE (reference sequence). The V gene lost 2 bases and the J gene lost 4 bases, with 9 bases spanning the gap. The CDR3 reads CASSLFGVETQYF. CDR3 bases: TGTGCCAGCAGCTTATTCGGGGTAGAGACCCAGTACTTC.

This rearrangement joins TRBV6-1 to TRBJ1-4, with TRBD1 as a possible D gene (5 bases). Germline-derived CDR1 and CDR2 are MNHNS and SASEGT. The CDR3 is 16 residues long. V lost 0 bases and J lost 8, with 16 bases in between. Here the CDR3 reads CASSEAGVKSGEKLFF. The DNA of the CDR3 is TGTGCCAGCAGTGAAGCGGGGGTGAAATCGGGGGAAAAACTGTTTTTT.